These T cell receptor beta chains were read from a single sample in a study of CD8 T cells in ankylosing spondylitis. Via MiXCR, TCRdb re-called the 5' RACE reads, giving one row per CDR3 protein. The sample includes about 420,000 distinct CDR3 sequences, approximately 20% of them seen just once. The sequencing sample was made of blood, either unsorted or a sorted T cell fraction (not recorded which). The receptors were sampled from a male donor with ankylosing spondylitis. CDR3s include the opening cysteine and the closing phenylalanine or tryptophan. Each record gives: J gene, V gene, CDR3 protein.

J gene: TRBJ2-2
V gene: TRBV30
CDR3 protein: CAWSHGRDTGELFF

J gene: TRBJ1-1
V gene: TRBV7-9
CDR3 protein: CASSLGGRGDTEAFF

J gene: TRBJ2-7
V gene: TRBV7-2
CDR3 protein: CASRRGPGPIFYEQYF

J gene: TRBJ2-3
V gene: TRBV29-1
CDR3 protein: CSGWTGPRTQYF

J gene: TRBJ2-7
V gene: TRBV28
CDR3 protein: CASSGVYEQYF

J gene: TRBJ2-5
V gene: TRBV29-1
CDR3 protein: CSVEDPREARGTQYF

J gene: TRBJ2-7
V gene: TRBV20-1
CDR3 protein: CSVPPVNMAGEQYF

J gene: TRBJ1-4
V gene: TRBV5-1
CDR3 protein: CASSLEAATNEKLFF

J gene: TRBJ2-1
V gene: TRBV24-1
CDR3 protein: CATSDPRRWGGRNEQFF

J gene: TRBJ2-1
V gene: TRBV10-3
CDR3 protein: CAITGTSGRNEQFF

J gene: TRBJ2-2
V gene: TRBV2
CDR3 protein: CASNPAGGLTGELFF

J gene: TRBJ2-5
V gene: TRBV9
CDR3 protein: CASSQDRVQETQYF

J gene: TRBJ1-2
V gene: TRBV28
CDR3 protein: CASLPGTVYGYTF

J gene: TRBJ2-5
V gene: TRBV12-5
CDR3 protein: CASGLAGLAGGLTQYF

J gene: TRBJ2-3
V gene: TRBV6-1
CDR3 protein: CATYSTASTDTQYF

J gene: TRBJ2-1
V gene: TRBV14
CDR3 protein: CASSHLVSRNEQFF

J gene: TRBJ1-1
V gene: TRBV12-3/TRBV12-4
CDR3 protein: CASTSGGSWTEAFF

J gene: TRBJ2-7
V gene: TRBV14
CDR3 protein: CASSQAGGGLLYEQYF

J gene: TRBJ2-2
V gene: TRBV12-3/TRBV12-4
CDR3 protein: CASSTGTGYTGELFF

J gene: TRBJ2-7
V gene: TRBV5-1
CDR3 protein: CASSLGTGVNEQYF

J gene: TRBJ1-1
V gene: TRBV5-5
CDR3 protein: CASSRDRGLSTEAFF

J gene: TRBJ2-1
V gene: TRBV2
CDR3 protein: CASSEDSYNNEQFF

J gene: TRBJ2-3
V gene: TRBV28
CDR3 protein: CASRRASGNIRDTQYF

J gene: TRBJ2-7
V gene: TRBV28
CDR3 protein: CARSPPLGGTYEQYF

J gene: TRBJ2-2
V gene: TRBV19
CDR3 protein: CASSPVQVTGELFF

J gene: TRBJ2-7
V gene: TRBV7-9
CDR3 protein: CASSTYRDTTYEQYF

J gene: TRBJ2-6
V gene: TRBV2
CDR3 protein: CASSEARPAGANVLTF

J gene: TRBJ2-2
V gene: TRBV7-9
CDR3 protein: CASSLGQVTGELFF

J gene: TRBJ2-5
V gene: TRBV20-1
CDR3 protein: CSASSGLAGRETQYF

J gene: TRBJ2-1
V gene: TRBV28
CDR3 protein: CASSLPRSDFSYNEQFF

J gene: TRBJ2-7
V gene: TRBV7-8
CDR3 protein: CASMAGGVREQYF

J gene: TRBJ2-7
V gene: TRBV7-2
CDR3 protein: CASSPRAGITYEQYF

J gene: TRBJ2-3
V gene: TRBV7-9
CDR3 protein: CASSRGLAGADTQYF

J gene: TRBJ1-5
V gene: TRBV2
CDR3 protein: CASSEALAPHHF

J gene: TRBJ1-4
V gene: TRBV18
CDR3 protein: CASSQPGQGNEKLFF

J gene: TRBJ2-7
V gene: TRBV6-1
CDR3 protein: CASSEAVLSDYEQYF

J gene: TRBJ1-1
V gene: TRBV5-1
CDR3 protein: CASSYRTGAQNTEAFF

J gene: TRBJ2-1
V gene: TRBV11-3
CDR3 protein: CASSPRPLTQFF

J gene: TRBJ2-7
V gene: TRBV12-3/TRBV12-4
CDR3 protein: CASSLTTPGEQYF

J gene: TRBJ2-7
V gene: TRBV29-1
CDR3 protein: CSVEDWTSGLREQYF

J gene: TRBJ2-2
V gene: TRBV11-3
CDR3 protein: CASSLRTGHTGELFF

J gene: TRBJ2-7
V gene: TRBV11-2
CDR3 protein: CASSLELAASFEYF

J gene: TRBJ1-6
V gene: TRBV25-1
CDR3 protein: CASSELVGENSPLHF

J gene: TRBJ2-2
V gene: TRBV5-1
CDR3 protein: CASSLDGRGTDTGELFF

J gene: TRBJ1-1
V gene: TRBV10-3
CDR3 protein: CAIRESALSNTEAFF

J gene: TRBJ1-4
V gene: TRBV19
CDR3 protein: CASSPRQASEKLFF

J gene: TRBJ2-1
V gene: TRBV27
CDR3 protein: CASRLGLAADNEQFF

J gene: TRBJ1-1
V gene: TRBV13
CDR3 protein: CASSSTGGDLNTEAFF

J gene: TRBJ1-5
V gene: TRBV12-3/TRBV12-4
CDR3 protein: CASSLYTGARNQPQHF

J gene: TRBJ2-6
V gene: TRBV29-1
CDR3 protein: CSVGRAGANVLTF

J gene: TRBJ1-1
V gene: TRBV7-8
CDR3 protein: CASSQFSDVSGAFF

J gene: TRBJ2-3
V gene: TRBV20-1
CDR3 protein: CSAQLVAGGPDTQYF

J gene: TRBJ2-2
V gene: TRBV29-1
CDR3 protein: CSAHLYPGELFF

J gene: TRBJ1-2
V gene: TRBV19
CDR3 protein: CASSRETANYGYTF

J gene: TRBJ1-1
V gene: TRBV29-1
CDR3 protein: CSVRRQTEAFF

J gene: TRBJ2-7
V gene: TRBV7-2
CDR3 protein: CASSSYRVYEQYF

J gene: TRBJ1-1
V gene: TRBV18
CDR3 protein: CASSPRSGPNTEAFF

J gene: TRBJ2-7
V gene: TRBV20-1
CDR3 protein: CSATDRGLEQYF

J gene: TRBJ2-1
V gene: TRBV4-3
CDR3 protein: CASSPATVNNEQFF

J gene: TRBJ1-2
V gene: TRBV7-4
CDR3 protein: CASSLGQGWIYGYTF